Below are 27 T cell receptor beta chains sequenced from a single sample in a study of CD8+ T cells in alopecia areata. RNA extraction was followed by reverse transcription into cDNA, which acted as the sequencing template. Here immunoSEQ multiplex PCR was the method, and the copy in TCRdb shows in-frame clones only, minus some. This sample has 140,000 to 150,000 clones, with about nine tenths found just once. The source was CD8+ T cells sorted from blood, collected at week 0. The origin of the receptors is a human donor with alopecia areata.

This chain connects TRBV7-2 to TRBJ1-1; the D is unclear. The ends were cut back, 10 bases at V and 4 bases at J, with 16 bases in the middle. The germline V gene has CDR1 SGHTA and CDR2 FQGNSA. The CDR3 loop spans 13 amino acids. The CDR3 protein is CAKKQGIGTEAFF. The CDR3 bases are TGTGCCAAGAAACAAGGGATAGGCACTGAAGCTTTCTTT. Based on the CDR3 plus reference TRBV7-2 and TRBJ1-1, the full variable domain is GAGVSQSPSNKVTEKGKDVELRCDPISGHTALYWYRQSLGQGLEFLIYFQGNSAPDKSGLPSDRFSAERTGGSVSTLTIQRTQQEDSAVYLCAKKQGIGTEAFFGQGTRLTVV.

In its sample, this clone was seen once. The V gene is TRBV5-5, the J gene TRBJ2-2, with D possibly matching TRBD1 (6 bases). V was clipped by 0 bases and J by 9 bases, with 9 bases between them. Per the germline V gene, CDR1 is SGHKS and CDR2 is YYEKEE (reference sequence). This CDR3 is built from 13 residues. Here the CDR3 reads CASSLGQARELFF. The CDR3 nucleotides read TGTGCCAGCAGCTTGGGACAGGCCAGGGAGCTGTTTTTT.

The chain recombines TRBV29-1 with TRBJ1-2; TRBD1 might be the D (5 bases). V lost 6 bases, J lost 0 bases, and 17 bases lay in between. This CDR3 comprises 15 residues. Germline CDR1 reads SQVTM; CDR2 reads ANQGSEA. CDR3 DNA: TGCAGCGTGCCCGGGGGGACTGCTACTAACTATGGCTACACCTTC. It is translated as CSVPGGTATNYGYTF.

The rearrangement links TRBV5-1 to TRBJ2-7; the D is unclear. The J call is doubtful: the DNA matches TRBJ2-1 better. Germline V CDR1 and CDR2: SGHRS, YFSETQ. This CDR3 has 13 residues. CDR3 sequence (DNA): TGCGCCAGCAGCTTGGAGCCCGAAGGTGAGCAGTTCTTC. Translating it yields CASSLEPEGEQFF.

V usage is TRBV5-1 and J usage is TRBJ2-3; D is uncertain. Per germline, CDR1 SGHRS and CDR2 YFSETQ. V lost 3 bases to trimming and J lost 4 bases, with 12 bases between them. The CDR3 has 14 residues. CDR3 in amino acids: CASSSPSLADTQYF. Here the CDR3 DNA reads TGCGCCAGCAGCTCGCCTTCTCTAGCAGATACGCAGTATTTT.

The rearrangement uses TRBV12-2 and TRBJ2-1; the D call TRBD1 from the table was never checked on the DNA. TRBV12-2 is annotated as a pseudogene. This CDR3 region has 16 residues. The CDR3 DNA sequence: TGTGCAAGTCGCTTAGCGGGCAGGGGGCCAAGCAATGAGCAGTTCTTC. It is translated as CASRLAGRGPSNEQFF.

The genes are TRBV19 and TRBJ2-7; TRBD2 matches 10 bases. Germline CDR1 reads LNHDA; CDR2 reads SQIVND (reference sequence). The CDR3 consists of 17 residues. With V trimmed by 0 bases and J by 2 bases, 7 bases remained unmatched. The CDR3 DNA reads as TGTGCCAGTAGTATAGATCGGGGGACTAGCGAGACCTACGAGCAGTACTTC. Translating gives CASSIDRGTSETYEQYF.

Points on this clone: Other DNA sequences of this sample code for an identical CDR3. The chain has TRBV29-1 and TRBJ2-7; the D gene is possibly TRBD2 (6 bases). V was shortened by 4 bases and J by 3 bases, with 10 bases between the two germline ends. The length of the CDR3 is 12 residues. CDR1 and CDR2 from the germline V gene are SQVTM and ANQGSEA. As DNA, the CDR3 is TGCAGCGTTGGGGGAGGTGACTACGAGCAGTACTTC. Its protein is CSVGGGDYEQYF.

The chain carries TRBV20-1 and TRBJ2-2; no definite D call. Germline assignment: CDR1 DFQATT and CDR2 SNEGSKA (reference sequence). V was cut by 6 bases and J by 7 bases, with 9 bases left in between. This CDR3 is 11 amino acids long. DNA for the CDR3: TGCAGTGCCCCCAAGAGCGGGGAGCTGTTTTTT. Amino acid sequence: CSAPKSGELFF.

This clone appeared a single time. This sequence joins TRBV29-1 and TRBJ1-1; D is possibly TRBD1 (5 bases). The V gene lost 4 bases and the J gene lost 4 bases, with 13 bases spanning the gap. Looked up from germline, CDR1 is SQVTM and CDR2 is ANQGSEA. CDR3 length: 13 amino acids. The CDR3 nucleotides read TGCAGCGTTGGCAGGGTGGGAGGCACTGAAGCTTTCTTT. This translates into CSVGRVGGTEAFF.

About this clone: This likely stems from a read error, as it lies one base from a far larger clone. The chain is built from TRBV6-1 and TRBJ2-3, with D possibly being TRBD2 (6 bases). Trimming left V 2 bases short and J 2 bases short, with 17 bases between. Germline V gene lookup returns CDR1 MNHNS and CDR2 SASEGT. CDR3 length: 17 amino acids. The CDR3 sequence: CASSEWEETRYTDTQYF. CDR3 bases: TGTGCCAGCAGTGAATGGGAGGAGACTCGGTACACAGATACGCAGTATTTT.

V usage is TRBV7-8 and J usage is TRBJ2-7; no firm D call. Trimming pared 3 bases from V and 0 bases from J, leaving 12 bases between. Germline loops: CDR1 SGHVS, CDR2 FQNEAQ. This CDR3 region has 15 residues. The CDR3 reads CASSFREGISYEQYF. The CDR3 coding sequence is TGTGCCAGCAGCTTCCGAGAAGGGATCTCCTACGAGCAGTACTTC.

This chain joins TRBV19 and TRBJ2-1; D is perhaps TRBD2 (6 bases). Looked up from germline, CDR1 is LNHDA and CDR2 is SQIVND (reference sequence). The CDR3 has 13 amino acids. In DNA, the CDR3 is TGTTCAACCGGGAGTGGTCGCTACAATGAGCAGTTCTTC. Translated: CSTGSGRYNEQFF.

The gene calls are TRBV5-4 and TRBJ2-3; TRBD2 agrees at 11 bases. The CDR3 is 16 amino acids. After removal of 4 bases from V and 4 bases from J, the junction contained 8 bases not matched to a gene. The germline V gene encodes CDR1 SGHNT and CDR2 YYREEE (reference sequence). The CDR3 here is CASSLLAGDRADTQYF. CDR3 nucleotides: TGTGCCAGCAGCCTACTAGCGGGGGATAGGGCAGATACGCAGTATTTT.

V gene TRBV5-4 combines with J gene TRBJ1-2; D gene unclear. Trimming took off 0 bases at V and 7 bases at J, with 7 bases between the two ends. This CDR3 is built from 12 residues. Germline assignment: CDR1 SGHNT and CDR2 YYREEE (reference sequence). The CDR3 sequence is CASSLGAGGYTF. The CDR3 DNA sequence: TGTGCCAGCAGCTTGGGCGCGGGTGGCTACACCTTC.

The V gene is TRBV9, the J gene TRBJ2-7; maybe TRBD2 (6 bases). CDR3 length equals 13 residues. CDR1 is SGDLS and CDR2 is YYNGEE in the germline V gene. V lost 3 bases, J lost 5 bases, and 12 bases lay in between. CDR3 DNA: TGTGCCAGCAGCGAGGGAGGAGCGGACGAGCAGTACTTC. This codes for CASSEGGADEQYF.

The chain employs TRBV19 and TRBJ2-7; TRBD2 aligns across 7 bases. V shed 3 bases and J 2 bases; nucleotides not matched to a gene: 4. Germline V gene lookup returns CDR1 LNHDA and CDR2 SQIVND (reference sequence). The CDR3 extends over 14 amino acids. The CDR3 spells CASSIGLAAYEQYF. CDR3 sequence (DNA): TGTGCCAGTAGTATTGGGCTAGCGGCCTACGAGCAGTACTTC.

The gene calls are TRBV29-1 and TRBJ1-1, with TRBD1 matching 9 bases. Germline-derived CDR1 and CDR2 are SQVTM and ANQGSEA. This CDR3 has 15 amino acids. Unmatched junction bases numbered 14, after V lost 5 bases and J lost 7 bases. The CDR3 nucleotides are TGCAGCGTTAGGGACAGGGATCGGGGTTATGGTGAAGCTTTCTTT. This sequence encodes CSVRDRDRGYGEAFF.

The V gene is TRBV15, the J gene TRBJ2-5; D might be TRBD2 (6 bases). V was trimmed by 5 bases and J by 5 bases, leaving 15 bases between them. This CDR3 is 14 amino acids long. The germline V gene has CDR1 LNHNV and CDR2 YYDKDF (reference sequence). In nucleotides, the CDR3 is TGTGCCACCAGCTCCTCGCGCGGGGCGGAGACCCAGTACTTC. Translation gives CATSSSRGAETQYF.

This clone appeared a single time. CDR3 in DNA: TGTGCCAGCGGATCCAGGGAGCTCGGGATGAATGAGCAGTTCTTC. Translation: CASGSRELGMNEQFF. The chain employs TRBV9 and TRBJ2-1; D may correspond to TRBD1 or TRBD2 (5 bases each). Germline V gene sequence: CDR1 SGDLS, CDR2 YYNGEE. V lost 7 bases and J 7 bases, leaving 21 bases between the germline ends. The CDR3 length is 15 residues.

The chain is built from TRBV19 and TRBJ2-7, with D possibly being TRBD1 (6 bases). The CDR3 consists of 12 residues. V shed 5 bases and J shed 2 bases, with 7 bases lying between them. Per germline, CDR1 LNHDA and CDR2 SQIVND (reference sequence). The CDR3 loop is CASSAGAYEQYF. In nucleotides, the CDR3 is TGTGCCAGTAGTGCAGGGGCCTACGAGCAGTACTTC.

This chain links TRBV29-1 with TRBJ2-7; tentatively, D is TRBD1 (5 bases). Trimming left V 2 bases short and J 3 bases short, with 8 bases between. From germline, CDR1 is SQVTM and CDR2 ANQGSEA. This CDR3 contains 12 residues. In DNA, the CDR3 is TGCAGCGTTGAATTGCAGGGCTACGAGCAGTACTTC. Its translation: CSVELQGYEQYF.

V gene TRBV27 combines with J gene TRBJ2-5; maybe TRBD2 (6 bases). The CDR3 runs 15 residues. CDR1 is MNHEY and CDR2 is SMNVEV in the germline V gene (reference sequence). Deletions cut 6 bases from V and 5 bases from J, with 19 bases between. CDR3 amino acids: CASSLTASGVETQYF. CDR3 nucleotide sequence: TGTGCCAGCAGCCTAACGGCGTCGGGGGTTGAGACCCAGTACTTC.

The CDR3, as DNA: TGTGCCAGCAGCCGGGTAGGCGTGAGCCAGCCCCAGCATTTT. It yields the protein CASSRVGVSQPQHF. The chain joins TRBV11-2 to TRBJ1-5; no reliable D call. V lost 5 bases and J lost 7, with 15 bases in between. The CDR3 length is 14 residues. Germline lookup yields CDR1 SGHAT and CDR2 FQNNGV.

J is TRBJ2-7 and V is TRBV9; D remains ambiguous. This CDR3 is built from 12 residues. Trimming cost V 4 bases and J 2 bases, with 7 bases left between them. Per germline, CDR1 SGDLS and CDR2 YYNGEE. CDR3 bases: TGTGCCAGCAGCCGAAGCCCCTACGAGCAGTACTTC. It translates to CASSRSPYEQYF.

V gene TRBV7-9 combines with J gene TRBJ2-4; 9 nucleotides align to TRBD1. V dropped 2 bases and J dropped 2; count of bases not matched to a gene: 1. CDR1 is SEHNR and CDR2 is FQNEAQ in the germline V gene (reference sequence). This CDR3 region has 15 residues. This CDR3 reads CASSLTGGSKNIQYF. As DNA, the CDR3 is TGTGCCAGCAGCTTAACAGGGGGCTCCAAAAACATTCAGTACTTC.

The rearrangement links TRBV10-2 to TRBJ2-2; 7 bases line up with TRBD2. V was pared by 7 bases and J by 4 bases, with 9 bases of the junction left unmatched. The V gene's germline CDR1 is WSHSY and CDR2 SAAADI. The length of the CDR3 is 15 residues. The CDR3 DNA reads TGCGCCAGCAATGGCGGGAGTTCCGGCACCGGGGAGCTGTTTTTT. This codes for CASNGGSSGTGELFF.